This T cell receptor (beta chain) appears in the sequencing data of a study of blood T cell repertoires in COVID-19. Overall study context: Acute and convalescent COVID-19 specimens originated in the United States, Italy and Spain.

Trimming cost V 11 bases and J 5 bases; bases outside gene matches: 8. The CDR3 spans 12 residues. CDR1 and CDR2 (germline): MDHEN, SYDVKM. Donors were grouped by their self-reported clinical history. Measured with immunoSEQ multiplex PCR; TCRdb has only the in-frame clones, and not every one. Among 200,000 to 250,000 clones listed, 80% to 90% were seen once. The sample consisted of PBMCs or T cells enriched from blood (not recorded which). The receptor was derived from a young woman in a cohort exposed to, infected with or recovered from COVID-19 (not recorded which). The chain recombines TRBV28 with TRBJ2-7; 8 nucleotides agree with TRBD1. CDR3 nucleotides: TGTGCCGGGGCCAGGGGGCACGACGAGCAGTACTTC. It translates to CAGARGHDEQYF.